This T cell receptor (beta chain) comes out of a study of T cell changes during pregnancy in multiple sclerosis. Data came from immunoSEQ multiplex PCR; TCRdb stores just in-frame clones and leaves some out. The table records roughly 86,000 clones, roughly 92% of them present only once. V trimming: 0 bases; J trimming: 2 bases; junction bases outside the gene matches: 7. Germline CDR1 is SGHRS and CDR2 is YFSETQ. This CDR3 contains 17 residues. Material: peripheral blood, obtained in the first trimester of pregnancy. The sequence derives from a female donor with multiple sclerosis, enrolled in a pregnancy study. The chain uses TRBV5-1 and TRBJ2-1; 8 bases align to TRBD2. The CDR3 DNA reads TGCGCCAGCAGCTTGGGTGGTTTAGCGGGACCCTACAATGAGCAGTTCTTC. It translates to CASSLGGLAGPYNEQFF.